What follows are 16 T cell receptor beta chains derived from one specimen sequenced in a study of T cell repertoires in cytomegalovirus infection. TCRdb recomputed calls from the reads with MiXCR, one row per CDR3 protein. The sample lists some 800,000 distinct CDR3 sequences; over 25% were seen once. The antigens these receptors bind are not known. Sequences were derived from cultured CD8+ T cells from PBMCs, sampled from culture after CMV antigen stimulation. The receptor source for this set is a human donor in good health (CMV status not recorded). Some clones in this sample may be carry-over from other donors' samples.

This chain joins TRBV29-1 and TRBJ2-5; 7 nucleotides agree with TRBD2. The V and J ends lost 0 bases and 3 bases, in that order; junction bases with no gene match: 4. Germline loops: CDR1 SQVTM, CDR2 ANQGSEA. The CDR3 has 14 amino acids. Here the CDR3 reads CSVEDRTSKETQYF. DNA for the CDR3: TGCAGCGTTGAAGATCGGACTAGTAAAGAGACCCAGTACTTC.

The J gene is TRBJ1-5, the V gene TRBV2, with 7 bases matching TRBD1. The germline CDR1 and CDR2 sequences are SNHLY and FYNNEI. Trimming at V came to 6 bases and at J to 4 bases, leaving 6 bases not matched to a gene. The CDR3 has 14 residues. This CDR3 reads CASRADRANQPQHF. DNA of the CDR3: TGTGCCAGCAGAGCTGACAGGGCGAATCAGCCCCAGCATTTT.

The chain links TRBV24-1 to TRBJ1-5; the D gene is possibly TRBD1 (5 bases). Germline loops: CDR1 KGHDR, CDR2 SFDVKD. The CDR3 has 13 residues. The V gene lost 4 bases and the J gene lost 7 bases, with 10 bases spanning the gap. CDR3 protein: CATSEARGQPQHF. In nucleotides, the CDR3 is TGTGCCACCAGTGAAGCTAGGGGCCAGCCCCAGCATTTT.

On this clonotype itself: One base away lies a much larger clone, so this may be a sequencing read error. Written as DNA, the CDR3 is TGTGTCAGCAGCTTATCAGGGATAGGGACTGAAGCTTTCTTT. It is translated as CVSSLSGIGTEAFF. The chain joins TRBV7-6 to TRBJ1-1, with TRBD1 as a possible D gene (5 bases). In germline, CDR1 is SGHVS, CDR2 FNYEAQ. The CDR3 has 14 amino acids. Full variable domain (rest looked up from reference TRBV7-6 and TRBJ1-1): GAGVSQSPRYKVTKRGQDVALRCDPISGHVSLYWYRQALGQGPEFLTYFNYEAQQDKSGLPNDRFSAERPEGSISTLTIQRTEQRDSAMYRCVSSLSGIGTEAFFGQGTRLTVV.

The chain links TRBV7-8 to TRBJ2-7, with D perhaps TRBD1 or TRBD2 (6 bases each). This CDR3 has 13 amino acids. Germline-derived CDR1 and CDR2 are SGHVS and FQNEAQ. V gave up 9 bases and J gave up 4 bases, with 16 bases separating them. The CDR3 here is CASSAGHSYEQYF. CDR3 DNA sequence: TGTGCCAGTTCTGCGGGACATTCGTACGAGCAGTACTTC.

This clonotype occurred many times. The chain uses TRBV7-6 and TRBJ1-1; D is possibly TRBD1 (6 bases). The CDR3 covers 14 residues. V gave up 4 bases and J gave up 1 base, with 10 bases separating them. Per the germline V gene, CDR1 is SGHVS and CDR2 is FNYEAQ. In DNA, the CDR3 is TGTGCCAGCAGCTCAGGACAGTGGAACACTGAAGCTTTCTTT. Translated, it gives CASSSGQWNTEAFF.

The chain employs TRBV19 and TRBJ2-2; D could derive from TRBD1 or TRBD2 (5 bases each). This CDR3 region has 14 residues. Per germline, CDR1 LNHDA and CDR2 SQIVND (reference sequence). V gave up 7 bases and J gave up 2 bases, with 11 bases separating them. The CDR3 region is CASMGRSNTGELFF. CDR3 in DNA: TGTGCCAGTATGGGACGGAGCAACACCGGGGAGCTGTTTTTT. Filled out from reference TRBV19 and TRBJ2-2, the complete variable domain reads DGGITQSPKYLFRKEGQNVTLSCEQNLNHDAMYWYRQDPGQGLRLIYYSQIVNDFQKGDIAEGYSVSREKKESFPLTVTSAQKNPTAFYLCASMGRSNTGELFFGEGSRLTVL.

This clonotype has at least ten counts. The V gene is TRBV6-2 or TRBV6-3, the J gene TRBJ2-1, with TRBD2 identical over 8 bases. The CDR3 has 14 residues. J lost 9 bases, V lost 7 bases, and 11 bases had no gene match. Germline CDR1 is MNHEY and CDR2 is SVGEGT. Here the CDR3 DNA reads TGTGCCAGCAAGCCAGTAGCGGGGCTAACTGAGCAGTTCTTC. This gives the protein CASKPVAGLTEQFF.

This clonotype was picked up a small number of times. The chain couples TRBV28 to TRBJ2-2; 8 nucleotides align to TRBD2. The V gene end was trimmed by 5 bases and the J gene end by 7 bases; junction bases not matched to a gene: 24. The CDR3 extends over 20 amino acids. Germline values: CDR1 MDHEN, CDR2 SYDVKM. CDR3 residues: CASSPRTGGPGRIRVGELFF. In DNA form, the CDR3 reads TGTGCCAGCAGTCCGAGGACGGGGGGGCCAGGTCGAATTAGGGTCGGGGAGCTGTTTTTT.

The CDR3 here is CASSPLTDSGNTIYF. CDR3 in DNA: TGTGCCAGCAGTCCCCTGACAGACTCTGGAAACACCATATATTTT. V and J are TRBV12-3 or TRBV12-4 and TRBJ1-3; perhaps TRBD1 as D (5 bases). CDR3 length equals 15 residues. V lost 5 bases, J lost 0 bases, and 11 bases lay in between.

This CDR3 reads CASSYSRDGSSGANVLTF. In nucleotides, the CDR3 is TGTGCCAGCAGCTACAGCCGGGACGGGAGCTCTGGGGCCAACGTCCTGACTTTC. The rearrangement uses TRBV7-9 and TRBJ2-6, with D perhaps matching TRBD2 (6 bases). Germline lookup yields CDR1 SEHNR and CDR2 FQNEAQ (reference sequence). V lost 4 bases to trimming and J lost 0 bases, with 16 bases between them. The CDR3 contains 18 residues.

This clonotype has more than one count but fewer than ten. This chain connects TRBV6-2 or TRBV6-3 to TRBJ1-1; D perhaps matches TRBD1 (5 bases). This CDR3 is 15 amino acids long. The V and J ends lost 0 bases and 3 bases respectively, with 11 bases between them. Germline lookup yields CDR1 MNHEY and CDR2 SVGEGT. For the CDR3, the DNA is TGTGCCAGCAGTTACTCCCCAGGGAACGACACTGAAGCTTTCTTT. Encoded protein: CASSYSPGNDTEAFF.

This clonotype appeared many times. The V and J genes are TRBV7-2 and TRBJ1-5; TRBD1 is a possible D gene (5 bases). Trimming pared 1 base from V and 3 bases from J, leaving 10 bases between. The CDR3 sequence is 15 residues long. Germline loops: CDR1 SGHTA, CDR2 FQGNSA. CDR3 sequence: CASSLEAGYNQPQHF. The CDR3 DNA is TGTGCCAGCAGCTTAGAGGCAGGGTACAATCAGCCCCAGCATTTT.

This clonotype has more than one count but fewer than ten. The gene calls are TRBV27 and TRBJ2-7; D may be TRBD1 (6 bases). The CDR3 extends over 15 amino acids. Looked up from germline, CDR1 is MNHEY and CDR2 is SMNVEV (reference sequence). V lost 4 bases to trimming and J lost 3 bases, with 16 bases between them. DNA for the CDR3: TGTGCCAGCAGTTCCCTCGGGACATCTGACTACGAGCAGTACGTC. Its protein is CASSSLGTSDYEQYV.

In this sample, this clonotype turned up many times. The chain couples TRBV7-2 to TRBJ2-7; TRBD2 matches at 10 bases. Per the germline V gene, CDR1 is SGHTA and CDR2 is FQGNSA. With 0 bases clipped from V and 2 bases from J, the junction kept 1 base outside the gene matches. The CDR3 consists of 15 residues. The CDR3 DNA reads as TGTGCCAGCAGCTTAGCCAGCGGGGGGGCCTACGAGCAGTACGTC. It translates to CASSLASGGAYEQYV.

The sample holds a few counts of this clonotype. The V and J genes are TRBV6-6 and TRBJ2-3; 8 bases are a match to TRBD2. CDR1 and CDR2 (germline): MNHNY, SVGAGI (reference sequence). The junction had 10 bases not matched to a gene; V was cut back by 0 bases and J by 2 bases. There are 18 residues in the CDR3. CDR3 sequence: CASSYSTTPGLDTDTQYF. As DNA, the CDR3 is TGTGCCAGCAGTTACTCGACTACCCCGGGACTAGACACAGATACGCAGTATTTT.